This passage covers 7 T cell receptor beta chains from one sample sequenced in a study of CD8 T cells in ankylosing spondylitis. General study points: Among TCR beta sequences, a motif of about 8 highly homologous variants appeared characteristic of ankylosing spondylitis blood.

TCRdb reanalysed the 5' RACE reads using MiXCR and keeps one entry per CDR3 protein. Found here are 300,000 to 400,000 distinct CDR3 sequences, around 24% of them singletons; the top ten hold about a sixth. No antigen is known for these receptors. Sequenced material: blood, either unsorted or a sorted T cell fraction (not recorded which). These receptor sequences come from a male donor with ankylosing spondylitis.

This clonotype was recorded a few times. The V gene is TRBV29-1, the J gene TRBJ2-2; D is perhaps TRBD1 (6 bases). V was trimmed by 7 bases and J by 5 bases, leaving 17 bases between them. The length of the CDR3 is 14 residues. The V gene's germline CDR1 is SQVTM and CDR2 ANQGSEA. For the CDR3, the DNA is TGCAGCGCCGAACAGGGTCGTCGGACCGGGGAGCTGTTTTTT. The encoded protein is CSAEQGRRTGELFF.

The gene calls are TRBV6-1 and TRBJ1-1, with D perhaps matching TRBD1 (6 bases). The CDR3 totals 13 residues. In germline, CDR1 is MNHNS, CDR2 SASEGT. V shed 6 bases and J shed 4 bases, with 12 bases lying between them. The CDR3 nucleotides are TGTGCCAGCAGAGAGACAGGTGGCACTGAAGCTTTCTTT. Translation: CASRETGGTEAFF.

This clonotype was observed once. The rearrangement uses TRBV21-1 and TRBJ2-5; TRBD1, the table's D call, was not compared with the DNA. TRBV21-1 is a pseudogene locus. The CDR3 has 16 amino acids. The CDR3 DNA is TGTGCCAGCAGCAAAGGGGACAGACCAGGGGGGGAGACCCAGTACTTC. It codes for CASSKGDRPGGETQYF.

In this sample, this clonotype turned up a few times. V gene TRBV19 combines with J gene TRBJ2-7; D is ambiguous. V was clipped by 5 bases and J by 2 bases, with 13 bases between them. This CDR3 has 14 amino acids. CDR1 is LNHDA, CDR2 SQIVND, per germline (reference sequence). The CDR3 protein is CASSFRTETYEQYF. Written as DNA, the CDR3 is TGTGCCAGTAGTTTTAGGACCGAGACCTACGAGCAGTACTTC.

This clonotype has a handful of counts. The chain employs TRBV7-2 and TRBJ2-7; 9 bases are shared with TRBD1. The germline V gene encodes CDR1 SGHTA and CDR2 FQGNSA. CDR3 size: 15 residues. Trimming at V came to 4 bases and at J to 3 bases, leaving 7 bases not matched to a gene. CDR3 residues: CASSSPGTGNYEQYF. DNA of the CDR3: TGTGCCAGCAGCTCCCCCGGGACAGGGAACTACGAGCAGTACTTC.

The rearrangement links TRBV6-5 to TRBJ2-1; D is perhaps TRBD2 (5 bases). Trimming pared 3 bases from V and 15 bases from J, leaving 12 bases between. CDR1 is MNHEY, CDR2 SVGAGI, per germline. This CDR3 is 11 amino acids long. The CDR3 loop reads CASSYRGSLFF. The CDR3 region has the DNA TGTGCCAGCAGTTATAGAGGGTCGTTGTTCTTC.

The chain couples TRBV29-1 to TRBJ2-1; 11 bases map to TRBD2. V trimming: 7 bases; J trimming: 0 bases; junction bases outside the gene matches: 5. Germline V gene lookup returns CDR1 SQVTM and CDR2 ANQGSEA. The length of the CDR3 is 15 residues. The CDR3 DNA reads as TGCAGCGCCACTAGCGGGGGAAGCTCCTACAATGAGCAGTTCTTC. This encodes CSATSGGSSYNEQFF.